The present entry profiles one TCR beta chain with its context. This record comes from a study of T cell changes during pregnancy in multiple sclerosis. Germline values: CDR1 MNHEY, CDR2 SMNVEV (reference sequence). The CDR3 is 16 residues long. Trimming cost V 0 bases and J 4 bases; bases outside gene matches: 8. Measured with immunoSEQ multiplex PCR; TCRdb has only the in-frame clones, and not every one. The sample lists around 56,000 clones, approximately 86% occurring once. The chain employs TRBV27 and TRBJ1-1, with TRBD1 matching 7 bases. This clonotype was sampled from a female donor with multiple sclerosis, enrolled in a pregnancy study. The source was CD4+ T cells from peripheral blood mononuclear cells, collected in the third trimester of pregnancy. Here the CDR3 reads CASSLSPTGRRTEAFF. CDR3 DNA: TGTGCCAGCAGTTTATCTCCGACAGGGCGTCGCACTGAAGCTTTCTTT.